This T cell receptor (beta chain) was identified in a study of blood T cell repertoires in COVID-19. This clone was counted a single time. TCRdb's copy holds only in-frame clones and misses some; the assay was immunoSEQ multiplex PCR. The data show around 300,000 clones, 90% seen once. Germline CDR1 reads MDHEN; CDR2 reads SYDVKM. The CDR3 consists of 15 residues. Trimming removed 7 bases from V and 9 bases from J; junction bases left unmatched: 10. Sequencing input: peripheral blood. The TCR originated in a woman aged 40 to 49 with COVID-19, enrolled during active disease. The chain links TRBV28 to TRBJ1-6; 9 bases match TRBD1. The CDR3 loop reads CASTLPGQGVSPLHF. CDR3 in DNA: TGTGCCAGCACCCTTCCGGGACAGGGAGTTTCACCCCTCCACTTT.